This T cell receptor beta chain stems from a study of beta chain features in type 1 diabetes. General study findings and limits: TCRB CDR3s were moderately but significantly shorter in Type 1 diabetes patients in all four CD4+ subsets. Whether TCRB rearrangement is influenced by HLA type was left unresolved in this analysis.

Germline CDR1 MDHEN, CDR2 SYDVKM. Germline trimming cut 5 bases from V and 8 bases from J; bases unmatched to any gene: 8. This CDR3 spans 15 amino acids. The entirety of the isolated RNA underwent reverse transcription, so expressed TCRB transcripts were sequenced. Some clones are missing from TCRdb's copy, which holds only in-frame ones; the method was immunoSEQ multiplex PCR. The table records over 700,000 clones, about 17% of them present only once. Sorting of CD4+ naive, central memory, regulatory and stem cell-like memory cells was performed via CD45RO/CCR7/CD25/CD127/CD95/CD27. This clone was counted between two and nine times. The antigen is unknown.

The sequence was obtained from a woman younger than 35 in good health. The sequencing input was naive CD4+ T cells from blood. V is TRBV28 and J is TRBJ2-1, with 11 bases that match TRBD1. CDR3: CASSPPGQGVYEQFF. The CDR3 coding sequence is TGTGCCAGCAGTCCACCGGGACAGGGGGTCTATGAGCAGTTCTTC.